This section outlines one TCR beta chain sequence together with its context. Its matching antigen is unknown. Assay used: immunoSEQ multiplex PCR; TCRdb lists only in-frame clones, some missing. The sample has under 85,000 clones, around 90% seen once. The data originate from a study of graft-versus-host responses after intestinal transplantation. Germline CDR1 reads SNHLY; CDR2 reads FYNNEI. Deletions cut 0 bases from V and 5 bases from J, with 13 bases between. CDR3 size: 15 residues. Sample: unstimulated CD8+ T cells sorted from spleen or lymph node cells, taken before intestinal transplant. The rearrangement uses TRBV2 and TRBJ2-5; tentative D call: TRBD2 (6 bases). This sequence originates from a human donor who received an intestinal transplant. CDR3 in DNA: TGTGCCAGCAGTGAAGCGAAGTCTAGCGAGGAGACCCAGTACTTC. It yields the protein CASSEAKSSEETQYF.